This is a list of T cell receptor beta chains from one sample in a study of blood T cell repertoires in COVID-19. TCRdb's table, derived via immunoSEQ multiplex PCR, lists solely in-frame clones and lacks some. The top ten clones hold around 39% of a sample with more than 90,000 clones, 85% of them seen once. Source material: peripheral blood. These receptors were collected from an older man with acute or convalescent COVID-19. The CDR3 runs from the conserved cysteine through the conserved F or W. Each record gives: clone size, J gene, D gene, V gene, CDR3 protein, CDR3 DNA. The D gene is left open where the match is weak. Not every row has a clone size; where given, it reads once, few, many or a size class.

NA,TRBJ1-1,TRBD1,TRBV11-3,CASSRGDRARPEAFF,TGTGCCAGCAGCCGAGGGGACAGGGCGAGGCCTGAAGCTTTCTTT
NA,TRBJ1-1,NA,TRBV11-2,CASSHTGYVTETAFF,TGTGCCAGCAGCCACACAGGTTACGTTACAGAGACGGCTTTCTTT
NA,TRBJ1-2,NA,TRBV15,CATSRDIQDGYTF,TGTGCCACCAGCAGAGATATTCAGGATGGCTACACCTTC
NA,TRBJ2-3,NA,TRBV28,CASSLRQTGTDTQYF,TGTGCCAGCAGTTTACGACAGACGGGCACAGATACGCAGTATTTT
NA,TRBJ2-2,NA,TRBV30,CAWKGDWTGELFF,TGTGCCTGGAAGGGGGATTGGACCGGGGAGCTGTTTTTT
NA,TRBJ2-7,TRBD2,TRBV19,CASRGSSGYEQYF,TGTGCCAGTAGGGGGTCTAGCGGCTACGAGCAGTACTTC
NA,TRBJ2-5,NA,TRBV28,CASRSQGWQETQYF,TGTGCCAGCAGGTCACAGGGATGGCAAGAGACCCAGTACTTC
NA,TRBJ2-7,TRBD2,TRBV5-1,CASSFGTSGTEQYF,TGCGCCAGCAGCTTCGGGACTAGCGGGACCGAGCAGTACTTC
NA,TRBJ2-1,TRBD2,TRBV3-1/TRBV3-2,CASRPTSGTSHEQFF,TGTGCCAGCAGGCCGACTAGCGGGACTTCCCATGAGCAGTTCTTC
NA,TRBJ2-7,NA,TRBV4-2,CASSQVGGLGEQYF,TGTGCCAGCAGCCAAGTTGGGGGCTTGGGCGAGCAGTACTTC
NA,TRBJ1-5,NA,TRBV5-1,CASSITDSINQPQHF,TGCGCCAGCAGCATAACTGACAGTATCAATCAGCCCCAGCATTTT
NA,TRBJ1-5,NA,TRBV27,CASSGAGDQPQHF,TGTGCCAGCAGCGGGGCAGGGGATCAGCCCCAGCATTTT
once,TRBJ2-7,TRBD2,TRBV19,CASSMKPGTSGRRLYEQYF,TGTGCCAGTAGTATGAAACCCGGGACTAGCGGGAGACGTCTATACGAGCAGTACTTC
NA,TRBJ1-4,NA,TRBV7-9,CASSLDGATNEKLFF,TGTGCCAGCAGCTTAGATGGGGCGACTAATGAAAAACTGTTTTTT
NA,TRBJ1-1,NA,TRBV29-1,CSVGELKIEAFF,TGCAGCGTTGGAGAACTTAAAATTGAAGCTTTCTTT